The 17 T cell receptor beta chains below all came from one sample that was sequenced in a study of Ad26.COV2.S vaccination and SARS-CoV-2 variants. The assay was immunoSEQ multiplex PCR, and TCRdb's table has in-frame clones only and misses some. Found here are about 420,000 clones, 88% of them singletons; the top ten hold 3.6%. Treatment here: about 20 received Ad26.COV2.S at low or high dose, single or two shots; roughly five received placebo; per-sample allocation not given. Material that was analyzed had been drawn on day 63 after the first vaccine or placebo injection. This specimen consisted of peripheral blood, obtained in a trial of Ad26.COV2.S vaccine versus placebo. All receptors come from a person between 18 and 65 years old who received the Ad26.COV2.S COVID-19 vaccine or a placebo.

This chain joins TRBV5-1 and TRBJ2-7; TRBD2 agrees at 11 bases. The V and J ends lost 0 bases and 5 bases, in that order; junction bases with no gene match: 4. Germline CDR1 and CDR2: SGHRS and YFSETQ. This CDR3 has 15 amino acids. The CDR3 nucleotides read TGCGCCAGCAGCTTGGAGACTAGCGGGATGAACGAGCAGTACTTC. This sequence encodes CASSLETSGMNEQYF. Looking up the rest from reference TRBV5-1 and TRBJ2-7 gives the full variable domain: KAGVTQTPRYLIKTRGQQVTLSCSPISGHRSVSWYQQTPGQGLQFLFEYFSETQRNKGNFPGRFSGRQFSNSRSEMNVSTLELGDSALYLCASSLETSGMNEQYFGPGTRLTVT.

The rearrangement joins TRBV6-5 to TRBJ1-1; D is undetermined. CDR3 length: 13 residues. The germline V and J ends were trimmed by 0 bases and 3 bases, with 5 bases remaining between them. Germline V CDR1 and CDR2: MNHEY, SVGAGI. CDR3 bases: TGTGCCAGCAGTTACTCGATAGACACTGAAGCTTTCTTT. Translation: CASSYSIDTEAFF.

V and J are TRBV4-3 and TRBJ2-2; weak D call: TRBD2 (5 bases). Per the germline V gene, CDR1 is LGHNA and CDR2 is YSLEER. V was cut by 3 bases and J by 7 bases, with 12 bases left in between. CDR3 length equals 14 residues. The chain's CDR3 is CASSQQPRDGELFF. The CDR3 DNA follows: TGCGCCAGCAGCCAGCAACCCCGGGACGGGGAGCTGTTTTTT.

The genes are TRBV3-1 (or the pseudogene TRBV3-2) and TRBJ1-1; D might be TRBD1 (6 bases). The length of the CDR3 is 15 residues. Germline values: CDR1 LGHDT, CDR2 YNNKEL (reference sequence). The V end was cut by 3 bases, the J end by 1 base, with 12 bases between. CDR3: CASSHGRGGNTEAFF. The CDR3, as DNA: TGTGCCAGCAGCCATGGAAGGGGGGGGAACACTGAAGCTTTCTTT.

This clone came up once. V and J are TRBV7-2 and TRBJ2-3; 14 nucleotides agree with TRBD2. There are 16 residues in the CDR3. V was clipped by 4 bases and J by 5 bases; unmatched bases: 5. CDR1 is SGHTA, CDR2 FQGNSA, per germline. CDR3 residues: CASSWTSGGPRDTQYF. The CDR3 DNA reads TGTGCCAGCAGCTGGACTAGCGGGGGGCCCCGAGATACGCAGTATTTT. Using reference TRBV7-2 and TRBJ2-3 for the parts outside the CDR3, the full variable domain is GAGVSQSPSNKVTEKGKDVELRCDPISGHTALYWYRQSLGQGLEFLIYFQGNSAPDKSGLPSDRFSAERTGGSVSTLTIQRTQQEDSAVYLCASSWTSGGPRDTQYFGPGTRLTVL.

The V and J genes are TRBV12-3 or TRBV12-4 and TRBJ2-4, with 10 bases that match TRBD2. This CDR3 is built from 13 residues. Germline trimming cut 6 bases from V and 5 bases from J; bases unmatched to any gene: 1. CDR3 coding DNA: TGTGCCAGCAGCGGACTAGCGGAAAACATTCAGTACTTC. Translation gives CASSGLAENIQYF.

This rearrangement joins TRBV10-2 to TRBJ2-5, with 13 bases lining up with TRBD2. This CDR3 contains 16 residues. V lost 2 bases, J lost 5 bases, and 5 bases stayed unmatched. Germline V gene lookup returns CDR1 WSHSY and CDR2 SAAADI. CDR3 loop: CASSETSGGAGETQYF. In DNA form, the CDR3 reads TGCGCCAGCAGTGAGACTAGCGGGGGGGCCGGGGAGACCCAGTACTTC.

In this sample, this clone turned up a few times. This chain uses TRBV13 with TRBJ2-7; possible D gene TRBD1, 6 bases. The CDR3 spans 14 residues. Germline V gene lookup returns CDR1 PRHDT and CDR2 FYEKMQ (reference sequence). V was pared by 8 bases and J by 2 bases, with 16 bases between. The CDR3 loop is CASATPDRPYEQYF. The CDR3 DNA reads TGTGCCAGCGCCACCCCGGACAGACCCTACGAGCAGTACTTC. The whole variable domain, remainder taken from reference TRBV13 and TRBJ2-7, is AAGVIQSPRHLIKEKRETATLKCYPIPRHDTVYWYQQGPGQDPQFLISFYEKMQSDKGSIPDRFSAQQFSDYHSELNMSSLELGDSALYFCASATPDRPYEQYFGPGTRLTVT.

This chain joins TRBV7-3 and TRBJ1-5; the D gene is possibly TRBD1 (6 bases). The CDR3 runs to 17 residues. V was trimmed by 2 bases and J by 3 bases, leaving 17 bases between them. From germline, CDR1 is SGHTA and CDR2 FQGTGA. The CDR3 DNA sequence: TGTGCCAGCAGCTTACCGGGACACCCCTTTTCCAATCAGCCCCAGCATTTT. This gives the protein CASSLPGHPFSNQPQHF.

The V call is TRBV6-2 or TRBV6-3, the J call TRBJ1-6, with D perhaps matching TRBD1 (5 bases). CDR1 and CDR2 (germline): MNHEY, SVGEGT. The V gene lost 0 bases and the J gene lost 0 bases, with 15 bases spanning the gap. This CDR3 is built from 19 residues. The CDR3 nucleotides are TGTGCCAGCAGTTACTCCGTCAGGGACGGGAGCTCCTATAATTCACCCCTCCACTTT. Residues: CASSYSVRDGSSYNSPLHF.

This chain connects TRBV5-8 to TRBJ2-3; 7 nucleotides align to TRBD1. Germline-derived CDR1 and CDR2 are SGHTS and YDEGEE. V trimming: 2 bases; J trimming: 4 bases; junction bases outside the gene matches: 1. The CDR3 extends over 13 amino acids. CDR3 in amino acids: CASSFQGADTQYF. The CDR3 region has the DNA TGTGCCAGCAGCTTCCAGGGGGCAGATACGCAGTATTTT.

V is TRBV6-6 and J is TRBJ2-5, with a tentative D call TRBD2 (5 bases). In germline, CDR1 is MNHNY, CDR2 SVGAGI (reference sequence). Trimming cost V 0 bases and J 4 bases, with 15 bases left between them. The CDR3 spans 16 residues. The CDR3 DNA reads as TGTGCCAGCAGTTACTCGAGAGGGTCCGAACGAGAGACCCAGTACTTC. The encoded protein is CASSYSRGSERETQYF.

This rearrangement joins TRBV30 to TRBJ1-1; D might be TRBD1 (5 bases). V was pared by 3 bases and J by 5 bases, with 13 bases between. Germline V gene sequence: CDR1 GTSNPN, CDR2 SVGIG (reference sequence). The CDR3 sequence is 13 residues long. CDR3 in DNA: TGTGCCTGGAGGGATAACGGGGGAACTGAAGCTTTCTTT. Residues: CAWRDNGGTEAFF.

The rearrangement joins TRBV14 to TRBJ2-7; 8 nucleotides match TRBD1. The junction had 14 bases not matched to a gene; V was cut back by 0 bases and J by 4 bases. In germline, CDR1 is SGHDN, CDR2 FVKESK. The CDR3 extends over 18 amino acids. Here the CDR3 DNA reads TGTGCCAGCAGCCAAGATAATCCCCCCGGGACAGGACGTTACGAGCAGTACTTC. Translating it yields CASSQDNPPGTGRYEQYF.

This clone was seen more than once but under ten times. This chain connects TRBV7-9 to TRBJ1-2; no clear D. This CDR3 is 12 amino acids long. Germline-derived CDR1 and CDR2 are SEHNR and FQNEAQ (reference sequence). V gave up 5 bases and J gave up 4 bases, with 8 bases separating them. The CDR3 coding sequence is TGTGCCAGCAGCCTTGGGGTCTATGGCTACACCTTC. Its protein product is CASSLGVYGYTF. Drawing the rest from reference TRBV7-9 and TRBJ1-2, the complete variable domain is DTGVSQNPRHKITKRGQNVTFRCDPISEHNRLYWYRQTLGQGPEFLTYFQNEAQLEKSRLLSDRFSAERPKGSFSTLEIQRTEQGDSAMYLCASSLGVYGYTFGSGTRLTVV.

The chain links TRBV7-2 to TRBJ2-3; TRBD1 aligns across 9 bases. With V trimmed by 1 base and J by 2 bases, 1 base remained unmatched. The CDR3 runs to 15 residues. Germline loops: CDR1 SGHTA, CDR2 FQGNSA. The CDR3 loop is CASSLGDRDTDTQYF. CDR3 nucleotide sequence: TGTGCCAGCAGCTTAGGGGACAGGGACACAGATACGCAGTATTTT.

The chain links TRBV7-9 to TRBJ1-4, with D tentatively TRBD1 (6 bases). Trimming took 6 bases from V and 5 from J, leaving 19 bases between them. The CDR3 runs to 16 residues. The germline V gene encodes CDR1 SEHNR and CDR2 FQNEAQ (reference sequence). The CDR3 DNA is TGTGCCAGCAGTCCGCGAGTAGCAGGGGAGAATGAAAAACTGTTTTTT. Translating it yields CASSPRVAGENEKLFF. The full variable domain, its missing parts supplied by reference TRBV7-9 and TRBJ1-4, is DTGVSQNPRHKITKRGQNVTFRCDPISEHNRLYWYRQTLGQGPEFLTYFQNEAQLEKSRLLSDRFSAERPKGSFSTLEIQRTEQGDSAMYLCASSPRVAGENEKLFFGSGTQLSVL.